This is a list of T cell receptor beta chains from one sample in a study of blood T cell repertoires in COVID-19. Only in-frame clones appear in the TCRdb table, and some are missing; sequencing was by immunoSEQ multiplex PCR. The repertoire has fewer than 200,000 clones, just over 85% of them found once; the top ten carry about 9.7%. Sequencing was performed on peripheral blood. The receptors were gathered from a man over 45 with active or convalescent COVID-19. CDR3s include the opening cysteine and the closing phenylalanine or tryptophan.

TRBV7-9 CASSFQGAGEQFF
TRBV7-3 CASSLVGDIGDTQYF
TRBV10-2 CASSESAGGAKNIQYF
TRBV7-2 CASSSAGGLAGGPRFF
TRBV6-5 CASDPTGGQAYEQYF
TRBV6-2/TRBV6-3 CASSYVYEAFF
TRBV18 CASAKQETQYF
TRBV19 CASSMRAGSEQFF
TRBV27 CASSLEEVLTRRDTQYF
TRBV12-3/TRBV12-4 CASSLDWLRQFF
TRBV12-3/TRBV12-4 CASSGRVGNEQFF
TRBV5-1 CASSFVLAGDGEQFF
TRBV6-5 CASGQGYGYTF
TRBV27 CASSLASSNQPQHF
TRBV6-5 CASSYSEGVGHEQFF
TRBV6-5 CASTDRGPGNTEAFF
TRBV24-1 CATSDFAGGQAYGYTF
TRBV4-1 CASSQAMYGYTF
TRBV6-5 CASKGAGPYEQYF
TRBV14 CASSQGAGGDEKLFF
TRBV6-5 CASSYSPQGGELFF
TRBV25-1 CASSGSPADSSNQPQHF
TRBV15 CATGTGGVNTQYF
TRBV15 CATSTGTVYSNQPQHF
TRBV9 CASSVGRGTDTQYF
TRBV19 CASRPDRGRNEQFF
TRBV3-1/TRBV3-2 CASSQVDRGGGYTF
TRBV19 CASSTSTGDQETQYF
TRBV28 CASGGNPSLANYGYTF